Following are 28 T cell receptor beta chains from one sample sequenced in a study of blood T cell repertoires in COVID-19. Profiled with immunoSEQ multiplex PCR; TCRdb holds only in-frame clones, not every one. The sample has 120,000 to 150,000 clones, 85% to 90% seen once. The sequenced sample consisted of PBMCs or T cells enriched from blood (not recorded which). These receptors all stem from a young woman with acute COVID-19.

The rearrangement links TRBV30 to TRBJ1-1; no firm D call. This CDR3 has 14 amino acids. Between the trimmed V and J ends, which lost 5 bases and 1 base, there was a span of 14 bases. Germline V gene data show CDR1 as GTSNPN and CDR2 as SVGIG (reference sequence). This CDR3 reads CAWLTGSGNTEAFF. CDR3 in DNA: TGTGCCTGGCTCACGGGGTCCGGGAACACTGAAGCTTTCTTT. The full variable domain, in which reference TRBV30 and TRBJ1-1 provide the parts outside the CDR3, is SQTIHQWPATLVQPVGSPLSLECTVEGTSNPNLYWYRQAAGRGLQLLFYSVGIGQISSEVPQNLSASRPQDRQFILSSKKLLLSDSGFYLCAWLTGSGNTEAFFGQGTRLTVV.

The chain has TRBV10-3 and TRBJ2-7, with 11 positions matching TRBD2. CDR3 length: 16 amino acids. The germline gives CDR1 ENHRY, CDR2 SYGVKD. The junction had 6 bases not matched to a gene; V was cut back by 5 bases and J by 0 bases. CDR3 in amino acids: CAISPGLAGGSYEQYF. The CDR3 DNA sequence: TGTGCCATCAGTCCGGGGCTAGCGGGAGGCTCCTACGAGCAGTACTTC.

The chain links TRBV10-2 to TRBJ1-1; TRBD1 matches 8 bases. V shed 5 bases and J 3 bases; nucleotides not matched to a gene: 5. The CDR3 has 14 residues. In germline, CDR1 is WSHSY, CDR2 SAAADI. Here the CDR3 DNA reads TGCGCCAGCAGTTCCAGGGGGCAGGACACTGAAGCTTTCTTT. It encodes CASSSRGQDTEAFF.

V and J are TRBV7-8 and TRBJ2-1, with 8 bases aligning to TRBD2. The CDR3 consists of 15 residues. Germline V lookup: CDR1 SGHVS, CDR2 FQNEAQ. Losses at the gene ends were 7 bases for V and 4 bases for J; bases not matched to a gene: 9. CDR3: CASTQEASGYNEQFF. The CDR3 nucleotides are TGTGCCAGCACTCAGGAGGCTAGCGGGTACAATGAGCAGTTCTTC.

V and J are TRBV9 and TRBJ2-1; 7 bases are shared with TRBD2. J gave up 4 bases and V 0 bases, and 7 bases lay outside the gene matches. Germline CDR1 reads SGDLS; CDR2 reads YYNGEE. This CDR3 is built from 16 residues. CDR3 amino acids: CASSVVGGSLYNEQFF. In DNA, the CDR3 is TGTGCCAGCAGCGTAGTCGGCGGGAGCCTTTACAATGAGCAGTTCTTC.

This clone has a single count. This chain connects TRBV18 to TRBJ1-2; D gene uncertain. V lost 2 bases and J 3 bases, leaving 7 bases between the germline ends. From germline, CDR1 is KGHSH and CDR2 LQKENI. The CDR3 runs 13 residues. The CDR3 spells CASSPRGDYGYTF. The CDR3, as DNA: TGTGCCAGCTCACCAAGAGGCGACTATGGCTACACCTTC.

This clone was found once. This chain joins TRBV5-1 and TRBJ2-7, with D maybe TRBD2 (5 bases). Trimming removed 0 bases at V and 7 bases at J, with 14 bases between. The CDR3 has 14 amino acids. Germline V CDR1 and CDR2: SGHRS, YFSETQ. CDR3 amino acids: CASSLALGAGEQYF. DNA of the CDR3: TGCGCCAGCAGCTTGGCGTTGGGAGCTGGGGAGCAGTACTTC.

The rearrangement joins TRBV12-3 or TRBV12-4 to TRBJ2-2, with D perhaps matching TRBD2 (5 bases). The CDR3 has 12 amino acids. CDR3: CGSGVGTGELFF. Written as DNA, the CDR3 is TGTGGGTCCGGGGTCGGCACCGGGGAGCTGTTTTTT.

V usage is TRBV2 and J usage is TRBJ1-2; 10 bases fit TRBD1. The trim removed 11 bases at V and 6 bases at J, leaving 9 bases unmatched. This CDR3 contains 13 residues. The germline V gene has CDR1 SNHLY and CDR2 FYNNEI. CDR3 sequence: CAGGQGVSDGYTF. The DNA of the CDR3 is TGTGCCGGTGGACAGGGGGTTTCAGATGGCTACACCTTC.

The chain links TRBV7-3 to TRBJ1-1, with TRBD1 identical over 9 bases. This CDR3 has 15 residues. Germline loops: CDR1 SGHTA, CDR2 FQGTGA. V shed 5 bases and J 6 bases; nucleotides not matched to a gene: 10. Here the CDR3 reads CASSETGQGFSEAFF. CDR3 bases: TGTGCCAGCAGCGAAACGGGACAGGGCTTTTCTGAAGCTTTCTTT.

This clone was seen only once. The chain combines TRBV5-1 with TRBJ2-6, with D perhaps TRBD2 (5 bases). The V gene lost 5 bases and the J gene lost 4 bases, with 13 bases spanning the gap. Germline V gene sequence: CDR1 SGHRS, CDR2 YFSETQ. The CDR3 covers 15 residues. The CDR3 coding sequence is TGCGCCAGCAGGGTTACGGGAACCGGGGCCAACGTCCTGACTTTC. The encoded protein is CASRVTGTGANVLTF. Full variable domain (outside the CDR3, taken from reference TRBV5-1 and TRBJ2-6): KAGVTQTPRYLIKTRGQQVTLSCSPISGHRSVSWYQQTPGQGLQFLFEYFSETQRNKGNFPGRFSGRQFSNSRSEMNVSTLELGDSALYLCASRVTGTGANVLTFGAGSRLTVL.

The CDR3 is CASSPKSQEHNEKLFF. Here the CDR3 DNA reads TGTGCCAGCAGCCCAAAGTCGCAGGAACACAATGAAAAACTGTTTTTT. The chain links TRBV7-9 to TRBJ1-4; D is unclear. The CDR3 extends over 16 amino acids. The V end lost 5 bases, the J end lost 5 bases, and 18 bases lay between the germline ends. Germline values: CDR1 SEHNR, CDR2 FQNEAQ (reference sequence).

This clone was seen once. The J gene is TRBJ1-5, the V gene TRBV7-8; 9 nucleotides agree with TRBD1. The CDR3 has 15 amino acids. Per germline, CDR1 SGHVS and CDR2 FQNEAQ. With V trimmed by 3 bases and J by 6 bases, 6 bases remained unmatched. The CDR3 DNA follows: TGTGCCAGCAGCTTTACAGGGGGCGGAAGTCAGCCCCAGCATTTT. This codes for CASSFTGGGSQPQHF.

This clone was detected only once. The chain joins TRBV19 to TRBJ2-3; TRBD1 might be the D (7 bases). The CDR3 consists of 15 residues. Between the trimmed V and J ends, which lost 5 bases and 2 bases, there was a span of 14 bases. The germline V gene encodes CDR1 LNHDA and CDR2 SQIVND (reference sequence). The CDR3: CASSWQGGFTDTQYF. The CDR3 nucleotides are TGTGCCAGTAGTTGGCAGGGGGGTTTCACAGATACGCAGTATTTT.

V gene TRBV6-5 combines with J gene TRBJ1-2, with D uncertain. Germline lookup yields CDR1 MNHEY and CDR2 SVGAGI. This CDR3 is built from 13 residues. With 9 bases removed from V and 2 bases from J, the gap between germline ends came to 13 bases. Here the CDR3 reads CASAVDGNYGYTF. The CDR3 region has the DNA TGTGCCAGTGCCGTTGACGGGAACTATGGCTACACCTTC.

The rearrangement links TRBV7-2 to TRBJ2-3; 8 bases align to TRBD2. With 4 bases clipped from V and 3 bases from J, the junction kept 3 bases outside the gene matches. The CDR3 is made up of 14 amino acids. Germline CDR1 reads SGHTA; CDR2 reads FQGNSA. CDR3 in amino acids: CASSSAGATDTQYF. CDR3 in DNA: TGTGCCAGCAGCTCAGCGGGAGCGACAGATACGCAGTATTTT.

The chain combines TRBV27 with TRBJ2-1, with D perhaps TRBD1 (6 bases). The CDR3 contains 16 residues. The V end lost 1 base, the J end lost 5 bases, and 15 bases lay between the germline ends. CDR1 is MNHEY and CDR2 is SMNVEV in the germline V gene (reference sequence). The CDR3 coding sequence is TGTGCCAGCAGTTTATTGGGGTGGGACACAGACAATGAGCAGTTCTTC. Amino acids: CASSLLGWDTDNEQFF.

The chain has TRBV11-3 and TRBJ2-7, with 11 bases that match TRBD2. This CDR3 is 14 amino acids long. J lost 1 base, V lost 5 bases, and 1 base had no gene match. The germline V gene has CDR1 SGHNT and CDR2 YENEEA. CDR3 in DNA: TGTGCCAGCAGCGTAGCGGGAGGGTCCTACGAGCAGTACTTC. This codes for CASSVAGGSYEQYF. The whole variable domain, filled in from reference TRBV11-3 and TRBJ2-7, reads EAGVVQSPRYKIIEKKQPVAFWCNPISGHNTLYWYLQNLGQGPELLIRYENEEAVDDSQLPKDRFSAERLKGVDSTLKIQPAELGDSAVYLCASSVAGGSYEQYFGPGTRLTVT.

This chain connects TRBV23-1 to TRBJ2-7; the match to TRBD2 covers 9 bases. TRBV23-1 is noted as an ORF with a role that remains uncertain. CDR3 length equals 18 residues. The trim removed 0 bases at V and 0 bases at J, leaving 9 bases unmatched. Here the CDR3 DNA reads TGCGCCAGCAGTCAATCGGCTAGCGGGATCTGCGTCTCCTACGAGCAGTACTTC. This gives the protein CASSQSASGICVSYEQYF.

This clone has more than one count but fewer than ten. This chain uses TRBV5-5 with TRBJ1-6; no firm D call. The CDR3 is 12 residues long. Trimming stripped 4 bases from V and 11 bases from J, with 10 bases between. Germline loops: CDR1 SGHKS, CDR2 YYEKEE (reference sequence). This chain's CDR3 is CASSLQEAPLHF. Written as DNA, the CDR3 is TGTGCCAGCAGCCTCCAAGAGGCACCCCTCCACTTT.

V gene TRBV9 combines with J gene TRBJ2-7, with 9 bases identical to TRBD1. With V trimmed by 4 bases and J by 2 bases, 4 bases remained unmatched. CDR3 length: 14 amino acids. Germline V gene sequence: CDR1 SGDLS, CDR2 YYNGEE. CDR3 sequence (DNA): TGTGCCAGCAGCCCCCGACAGGGGGCCTACGAGCAGTACTTC. It is translated as CASSPRQGAYEQYF.

The chain carries TRBV5-8 and TRBJ2-7; weak D call: TRBD1 (6 bases). The CDR3 contains 15 residues. V was shortened by 2 bases and J by 3 bases, with 15 bases between the two germline ends. CDR1 and CDR2 from the germline V gene are SGHTS and YDEGEE. CDR3: CASSLVEGQNYEQYF. The CDR3 DNA is TGTGCCAGCAGCTTAGTCGAAGGACAGAACTACGAGCAGTACTTC.

In DNA, the CDR3 is TGTGCCATCAGTGAGAACAGAGCCTACGAGCAGTACTTC. This gives the protein CAISENRAYEQYF. The chain carries TRBV10-3 and TRBJ2-7, with D uncertain. Between the trimmed V and J ends, which lost 2 bases and 2 bases, there was a span of 7 bases. This CDR3 comprises 13 residues. Germline CDR1 ENHRY, CDR2 SYGVKD.

This clone has only one observation. This rearrangement joins TRBV3-1 (or the pseudogene TRBV3-2) to TRBJ2-7; no clear D. The CDR3 runs 11 residues. Deletions cut 3 bases from V and 3 bases from J, with 3 bases between. The germline gives CDR1 LGHDT, CDR2 YNNKEL (reference sequence). The CDR3 DNA reads as TGTGCCAGCAGCCAGAGCTACGAGCAGTACTTC. As protein: CASSQSYEQYF.

The V gene is TRBV29-1, the J gene TRBJ2-1; TRBD1 might be the D (5 bases). The ends were cut back, 4 bases at V and 4 bases at J, with 17 bases in the middle. Looked up from germline, CDR1 is SQVTM and CDR2 is ANQGSEA. CDR3 length: 15 residues. CDR3 in DNA: TGCAGCGTTGGGCCCCCTCAGGGTCTGTACAATGAGCAGTTCTTC. It encodes CSVGPPQGLYNEQFF.

The chain couples TRBV19 to TRBJ2-5; tentative D call: TRBD2 (6 bases). Germline V gene data show CDR1 as LNHDA and CDR2 as SQIVND (reference sequence). CDR3 length: 17 residues. Deletions cut 5 bases from V and 7 bases from J, with 26 bases between. In DNA, the CDR3 is TGTGCCAGTAGTGCCACCAGGAGTAGGGACTCGGTAGGGACCCAGTACTTC. Residues: CASSATRSRDSVGTQYF.

The V gene is TRBV5-5, the J gene TRBJ2-7, with 8 positions matching TRBD1. V lost 5 bases to trimming and J lost 2 bases; unmatched junction nucleotides: 6. Looked up from germline, CDR1 is SGHKS and CDR2 is YYEKEE (reference sequence). The CDR3 runs to 14 residues. The CDR3 protein is CASSSGQVTYEQYF. In nucleotides, the CDR3 is TGTGCCAGCAGTTCGGGACAGGTTACCTACGAGCAGTACTTC.

The chain uses TRBV7-8 and TRBJ2-7; TRBD1 aligns across 7 bases. Germline-derived CDR1 and CDR2 are SGHVS and FQNEAQ. V lost 6 bases to trimming and J lost 6 bases; unmatched junction nucleotides: 5. This CDR3 has 12 amino acids. This CDR3 is CASSKRGREQYF. The CDR3 DNA follows: TGTGCCAGCAGTAAAAGGGGGCGCGAGCAGTACTTC.